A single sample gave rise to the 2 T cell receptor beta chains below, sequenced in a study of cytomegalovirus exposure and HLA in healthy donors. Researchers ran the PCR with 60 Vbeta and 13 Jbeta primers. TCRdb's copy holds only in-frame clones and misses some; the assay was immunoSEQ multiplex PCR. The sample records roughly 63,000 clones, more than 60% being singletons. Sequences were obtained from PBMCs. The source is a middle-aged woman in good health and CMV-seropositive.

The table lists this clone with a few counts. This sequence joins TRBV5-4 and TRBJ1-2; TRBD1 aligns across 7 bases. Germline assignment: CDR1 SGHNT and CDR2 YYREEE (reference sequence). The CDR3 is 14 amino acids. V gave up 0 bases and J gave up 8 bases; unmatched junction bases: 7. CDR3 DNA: TGTGCCAGCAGCTTGGAGGACAGGATACGGGGCTACACCTTC. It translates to CASSLEDRIRGYTF. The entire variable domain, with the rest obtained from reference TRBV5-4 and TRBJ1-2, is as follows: ETGVTQSPTHLIKTRGQQVTLRCSSQSGHNTVSWYQQALGQGPQFIFQYYREEENGRGNFPPRFSGLQFPNYSSELNVNALELDDSALYLCASSLEDRIRGYTFGSGTRLTVV.

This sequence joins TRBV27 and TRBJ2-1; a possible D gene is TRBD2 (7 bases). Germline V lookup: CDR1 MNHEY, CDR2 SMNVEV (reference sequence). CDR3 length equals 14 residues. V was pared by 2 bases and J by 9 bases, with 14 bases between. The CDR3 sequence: CASSLDRTGGEQFF. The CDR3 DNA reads TGTGCCAGCAGTTTAGACAGGACGGGGGGTGAGCAGTTCTTC.